The rows below give T cell receptor beta chains drawn from one sample of a study of Ad26.COV2.S vaccination and SARS-CoV-2 variants. Here immunoSEQ multiplex PCR was the method, and the copy in TCRdb shows in-frame clones only, minus some. The table shows roughly 100,000 clones, with around 81% occurring only once. Sequencing was performed on peripheral blood, taken after recovery from COVID-19. The receptors derive from a human donor who had recovered from COVID-19. Each CDR3 is given with its conserved first and last residue. D genes are given only for firm matches. Only some rows state a clone size, as once, few, many or a class for expanded clones.

DNA	CDR3	D	size	V	J
TGTGCCAGCAGCTATAGCTACTCTGGGGCCAACGTCCTGACTTTC	CASSYSYSGANVLTF	-	-	TRBV7-3	TRBJ2-6
TGTGCCAGTAGTATTGCTGGAGAGACCCAGTACTTC	CASSIAGETQYF	-	-	TRBV19	TRBJ2-5
TGTGCCAGTAGTATGGTCGGAAAACTGTTTTTT	CASSMVGKLFF	-	-	TRBV19	TRBJ1-4
TGTGCCAGCAGCTTAGCCGGCTACGAGCAGTACTTC	CASSLAGYEQYF	-	-	TRBV11-2	TRBJ2-7
TGTGCCTGGAGTGTAGGAGAGACCCAGTACTTC	CAWSVGETQYF	-	-	TRBV30	TRBJ2-5
TGCGCCAGCAGCGCGGGCAGGGGGCGAAACTATGGCTACACCTTC	CASSAGRGRNYGYTF	TRBD1	once	TRBV4-1	TRBJ1-2
TGTGCCAGCAGCCCGGGGCCAGAGGACGCAGTGCAAGCTTTCTTT	CASSPGPEDAVQAFF	-	-	TRBV5-4	TRBJ1-1
TGTGCTAGTGGTTTGGTCCGGGGGACTGAAGCTTTCTTT	CASGLVRGTEAFF	-	-	TRBV12-5	TRBJ1-1
TGCAGTGCTAGTTACGGCGGACCTAATCAGCCCCAGCATTTT	CSASYGGPNQPQHF	-	-	TRBV20-1	TRBJ1-5
TGTGCCAGCAGCTTAAGGACTATTCGTGAGACCCAGTACTTC	CASSLRTIRETQYF	-	-	TRBV11-2	TRBJ2-5
TGTGCCAGCAGTTTGGGACAGGGGGCGCGTGGCTACACCTTC	CASSLGQGARGYTF	TRBD1	-	TRBV28	TRBJ1-2
TGTGCCACGAGGGACAGGGGTGATCAGCCCCAGCATTTT	CATRDRGDQPQHF	TRBD1	-	TRBV19	TRBJ1-5
TGTGCCAGCAGCTTAGATCGGGTAACAGATACGCAGTATTTT	CASSLDRVTDTQYF	-	-	TRBV7-9	TRBJ2-3
TGTGCCAGCAGCGTAGGATCTAGCGGGGGGGGCCGGACCCAGTACTTC	CASSVGSSGGGRTQYF	TRBD2	once	TRBV9	TRBJ2-5
TGTGCCAGCAGCCGCGGGACTAGCGGTTATTCCTACAATGAGCAGTTCTTC	CASSRGTSGYSYNEQFF	TRBD2	-	TRBV11-2	TRBJ2-1
TGTGCCAGCTCTGCTGTCTCCTACAATGAGCAGTTCTTC	CASSAVSYNEQFF	-	-	TRBV21-1	TRBJ2-1
TGTGCCAGCAGCTTAGTGAGAACCGACGAGCAGTACTTC	CASSLVRTDEQYF	-	-	TRBV7-6	TRBJ2-7
TGTGCCAGCAGCTCTAAGATCATGGGGATACTGAACACTGAAGCTTTCTTT	CASSSKIMGILNTEAFF	-	-	TRBV14	TRBJ1-1
TGTGCCAGCAGCAAGGAGGGACGGACCGGGGAGCTGTTTTTT	CASSKEGRTGELFF	-	-	TRBV7-9	TRBJ2-2
TGCGCCAGCAGTGAGCTTCTGGAGGAGCAGCCCCAGCATTTT	CASSELLEEQPQHF	-	many	TRBV10-2	TRBJ1-5